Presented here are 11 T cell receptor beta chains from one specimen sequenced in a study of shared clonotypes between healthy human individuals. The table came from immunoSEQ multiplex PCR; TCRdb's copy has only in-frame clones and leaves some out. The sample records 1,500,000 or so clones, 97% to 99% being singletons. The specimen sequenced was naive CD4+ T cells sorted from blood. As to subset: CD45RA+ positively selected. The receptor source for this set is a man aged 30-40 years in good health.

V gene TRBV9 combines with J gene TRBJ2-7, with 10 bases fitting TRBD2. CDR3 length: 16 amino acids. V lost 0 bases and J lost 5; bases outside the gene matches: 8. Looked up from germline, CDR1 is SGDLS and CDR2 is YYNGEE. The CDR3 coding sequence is TGTGCCAGCAGCGTAGGTGCGGCTAGCGGGAGTAACGAGCAGTACTTC. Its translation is CASSVGAASGSNEQYF.

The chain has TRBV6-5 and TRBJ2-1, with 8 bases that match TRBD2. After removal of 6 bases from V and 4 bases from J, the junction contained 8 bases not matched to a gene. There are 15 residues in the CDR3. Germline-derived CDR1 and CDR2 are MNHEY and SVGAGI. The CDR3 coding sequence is TGTGCCAGCAGGTTTAGCGGGATGGGATACAATGAGCAGTTCTTC. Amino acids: CASRFSGMGYNEQFF.

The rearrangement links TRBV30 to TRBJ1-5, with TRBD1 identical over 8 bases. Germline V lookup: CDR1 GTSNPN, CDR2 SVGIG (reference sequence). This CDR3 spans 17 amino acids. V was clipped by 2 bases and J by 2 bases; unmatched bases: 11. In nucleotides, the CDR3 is TGTGCCTGGAGTCCGTACCGACAGGGGTTAGGCAATCAGCCCCAGCATTTT. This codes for CAWSPYRQGLGNQPQHF.

The CDR3 region is CASSFGLADSEQFF. The CDR3, as DNA: TGTGCCAGCAGCTTCGGACTAGCGGACAGTGAGCAGTTCTTC. V and J are TRBV11-1 and TRBJ2-1; 10 bases map to TRBD2. V dropped 3 bases and J dropped 9; count of bases not matched to a gene: 5. CDR1 is SGHAT, CDR2 FQDESV, per germline (reference sequence). CDR3 length equals 14 residues.

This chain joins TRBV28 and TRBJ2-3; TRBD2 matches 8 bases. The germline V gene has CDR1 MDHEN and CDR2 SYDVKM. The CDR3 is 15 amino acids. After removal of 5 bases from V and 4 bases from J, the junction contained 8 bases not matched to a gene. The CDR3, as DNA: TGTGCCAGCAGTCAGAGCGGGAGTGGGGCAGATACGCAGTATTTT. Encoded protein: CASSQSGSGADTQYF.

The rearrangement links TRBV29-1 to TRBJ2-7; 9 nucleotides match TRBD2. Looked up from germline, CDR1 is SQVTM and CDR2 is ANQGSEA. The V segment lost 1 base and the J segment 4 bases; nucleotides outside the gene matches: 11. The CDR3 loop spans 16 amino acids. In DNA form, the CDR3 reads TGCAGCGTTGAAGGAGGGTGGCGGGGGGGTGAGTACGAGCAGTACTTC. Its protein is CSVEGGWRGGEYEQYF.

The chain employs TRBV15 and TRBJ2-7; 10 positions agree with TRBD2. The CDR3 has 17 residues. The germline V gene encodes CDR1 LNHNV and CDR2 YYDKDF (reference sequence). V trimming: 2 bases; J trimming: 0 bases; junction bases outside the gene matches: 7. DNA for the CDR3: TGTGCCACCAGCAGACCACAGCGGGAGGGACTCTCCTACGAGCAGTACTTC. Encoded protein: CATSRPQREGLSYEQYF.

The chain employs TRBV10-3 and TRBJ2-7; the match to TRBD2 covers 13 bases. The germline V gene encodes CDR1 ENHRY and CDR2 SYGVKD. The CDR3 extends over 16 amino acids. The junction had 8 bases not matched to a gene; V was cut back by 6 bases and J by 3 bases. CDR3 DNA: TGTGCCATCAGGAGGACTAGCGGGAGTGGAGGCTACGAGCAGTACTTC. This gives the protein CAIRRTSGSGGYEQYF.

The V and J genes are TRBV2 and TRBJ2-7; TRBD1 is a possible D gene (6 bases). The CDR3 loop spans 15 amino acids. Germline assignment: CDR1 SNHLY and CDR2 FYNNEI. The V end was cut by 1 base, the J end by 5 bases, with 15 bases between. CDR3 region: CASSEGGAGVNEQYF. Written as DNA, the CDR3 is TGTGCCAGCAGTGAAGGTGGGGCAGGGGTCAACGAGCAGTACTTC.

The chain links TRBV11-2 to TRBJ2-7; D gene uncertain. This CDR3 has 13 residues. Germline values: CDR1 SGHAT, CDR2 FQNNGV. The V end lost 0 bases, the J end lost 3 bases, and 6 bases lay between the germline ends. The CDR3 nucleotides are TGTGCCAGCAGCTTAGACAGGCGCTACGAGCAGTACTTC. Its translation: CASSLDRRYEQYF.

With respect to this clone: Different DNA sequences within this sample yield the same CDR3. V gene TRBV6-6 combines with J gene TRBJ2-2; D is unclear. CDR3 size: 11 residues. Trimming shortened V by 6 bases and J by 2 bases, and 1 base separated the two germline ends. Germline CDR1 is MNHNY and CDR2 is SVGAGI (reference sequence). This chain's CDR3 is CASRNTGELFF. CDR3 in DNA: TGTGCCAGCAGAAACACCGGGGAGCTGTTTTTT.